Listed below are T cell receptor beta chains from one sample, sequenced in a study of tumor-infiltrating lymphocytes in primary liver carcinoma. MiXCR, run by TCRdb on the multiplex PCR reads, gives a single entry per CDR3 protein. The sample has about 74,000 distinct CDR3 sequences; nearly 70% are singletons. The sample comprised liver tumor tissue from sampling region 4. These receptors were collected from a man aged 35 to 55 with primary liver carcinoma and hepatitis B virus infection. Both conserved end residues are part of each CDR3.

v_gene	j_gene	CDR3aa
TRBV11-2	TRBJ2-7	CASSIDPPGQGSYVQYF
TRBV6-2/TRBV6-3	TRBJ2-7	CAGSYPSRVAIPNVYEQYF
TRBV5-1	TRBJ2-3	CASSLSPGQPDTQYF
TRBV2	TRBJ2-5	CASSQLGEETQYF
TRBV11-2	TRBJ2-7	CASSQYSGGGCEEYF
TRBV7-3	TRBJ2-1	CISSLRGGLAAYSYNEQFF
TRBV12-3/TRBV12-4	TRBJ2-2	CASSPRTAGELSF
TRBV11-2	TRBJ2-7	CVSSQYSGGDYELYF
TRBV5-4	TRBJ1-2	CASSLVTGYGYTF
TRBV27	TRBJ1-2	CASSFNRGYDYTF
TRBV28	TRBJ1-1	CASSYRGSGGTEDFF
TRBV4-2	TRBJ2-7	CASSPDIYEQYF
TRBV6-6	TRBJ2-3	CASRPRATGLTDTQYF
TRBV5-6	TRBJ2-1	CASSLPGLSSYNEQFF
TRBV7-9	TRBJ2-3	CASSLRRAGGTDTQYF
TRBV4-1	TRBJ1-5	CVSNQDGGSNQPQHF
TRBV28	TRBJ2-4	CASSSMDANGIRGHIQYF
TRBV29-1	TRBJ2-5	CSVGHGTGGLETQYF
TRBV11-2	TRBJ2-7	CVSSQYSGGGHEQYF
TRBV11-2	TRBJ2-5	CASNHTMTSGSGETQYF
TRBV29-1	TRBJ2-7	CSVLTGADYEQYF
TRBV29-1	TRBJ2-3	CTGTGDVDTQYF
TRBV5-5	TRBJ2-7	CASSWGLAGEQYF
TRBV4-1	TRBJ2-7	CASSQGGYGQYF
TRBV7-8	TRBJ2-5	CTSSSPPPDRAVETQYF
TRBV12-3/TRBV12-4	TRBJ1-5	CASIRQGSVQPRQF
TRBV6-5	TRBJ2-2	CVSSYFAGELFF
TRBV14	TRBJ2-7	CASSHGSGTGIYEQYF
TRBV6-5	TRBJ2-5	CASRLTSGVQGTQYF
TRBV11-1	TRBJ1-1	CASGLRGPGNTGAFF
TRBV10-3	TRBJ1-1	CAISETGQMNTEAFF
TRBV12-3/TRBV12-4	TRBJ2-1	CASSLPTLEQFF
TRBV7-3	TRBJ2-1	CANSTQGDEQFF
TRBV6-5	TRBJ2-7	CASSPNPPGTEQYF
TRBV7-3	TRBJ1-2	CTSSLEPGLYGYTF
TRBV11-1	TRBJ2-1	CASNLGLTGEFDNEQFF
TRBV5-4	TRBJ2-1	CASSPGLARENEQFF
TRBV2	TRBJ1-4	CASSEGPEKLFF
TRBV20-1	TRBJ2-7	CSASPGYEQYF
TRBV6-5	TRBJ2-2	CASREAGGVGELFF